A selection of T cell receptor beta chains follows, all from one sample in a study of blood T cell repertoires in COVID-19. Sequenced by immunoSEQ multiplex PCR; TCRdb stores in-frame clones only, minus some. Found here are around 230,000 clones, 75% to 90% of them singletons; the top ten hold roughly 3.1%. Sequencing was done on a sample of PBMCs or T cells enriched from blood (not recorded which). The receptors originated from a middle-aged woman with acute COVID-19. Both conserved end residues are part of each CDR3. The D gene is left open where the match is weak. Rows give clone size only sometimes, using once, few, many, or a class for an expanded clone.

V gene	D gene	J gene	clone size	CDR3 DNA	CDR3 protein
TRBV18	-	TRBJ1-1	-	TGTGCCAGCTCACCACCTATAGTCTTGAACACTGAAGCTTTCTTT	CASSPPIVLNTEAFF
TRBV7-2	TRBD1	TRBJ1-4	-	TGTGCCAGCAGCTTGACCGGGACAGGGGGGGTTAATGAAAAACTGTTTTTT	CASSLTGTGGVNEKLFF
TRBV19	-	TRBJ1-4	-	TGTGCCAGTAGATTAGGGGCTCCTAATGAAAAACTGTTTTTT	CASRLGAPNEKLFF
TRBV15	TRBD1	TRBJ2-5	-	TGTGCCACCAGCAGATTCCCCCAGACAGGGGGCGAGACCCAGTACTTC	CATSRFPQTGGETQYF
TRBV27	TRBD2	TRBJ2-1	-	TGTGCCAGCTCGGGGACTAGCGGGAGTCGAAGCTCCTACAATGAGCAGTTCTTC	CASSGTSGSRSSYNEQFF
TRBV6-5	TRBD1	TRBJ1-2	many	TGTGCCAGCCGCCGGACAGGGGATTATGGCTACACCTTC	CASRRTGDYGYTF
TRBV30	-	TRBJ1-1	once	TGTGCCTGGACCCCGGGATTAGCGAACACTGAAGCTTTCTTT	CAWTPGLANTEAFF
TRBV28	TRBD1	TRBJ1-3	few	TGTGCCAGCAGTTACGGACAGGGGAGAAACACCATATATTTT	CASSYGQGRNTIYF
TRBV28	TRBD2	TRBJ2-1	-	TGTGCCAGCAGTTCCCCGGGACTAGCGGACTACAATGAGCAGTTCTTC	CASSSPGLADYNEQFF
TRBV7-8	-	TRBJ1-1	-	TGTGCCAGCAGGCCCGATGAGATAAACACTGAAGCTTTCTTT	CASRPDEINTEAFF
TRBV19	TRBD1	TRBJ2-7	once	TGTGCCAGTAGTCAGGGACAGGGAATCTACGAGCAGTACTTC	CASSQGQGIYEQYF
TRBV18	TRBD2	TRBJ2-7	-	TGTGCCAGCTCACCGACTAGCGGAGATTACGAGCAGTACTTC	CASSPTSGDYEQYF
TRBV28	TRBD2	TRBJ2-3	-	TGTGCCAGCAGTACCCCCGAAGCGGGAGAGGGAACAGATACGCAGTATTTT	CASSTPEAGEGTDTQYF
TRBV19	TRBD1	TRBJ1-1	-	TGTGCCAGTAGTACCCTGGACAGGAACTCCCCTGAAGCTTTCTTT	CASSTLDRNSPEAFF
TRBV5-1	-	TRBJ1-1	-	TGCGCCAGCAGTCAAGAGCTGAACACTGAAGCTTTCTTT	CASSQELNTEAFF
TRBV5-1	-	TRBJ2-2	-	TGCGCCAGCAGCGGCGGGACGGCGAACACCGGGGAGCTGTTTTTT	CASSGGTANTGELFF
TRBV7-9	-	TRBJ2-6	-	TGTGCCAGCAGCCCGGGGACCAACGTCCTGACTTTC	CASSPGTNVLTF
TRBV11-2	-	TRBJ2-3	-	TGTGCCAGCAGCTTAAGTGGGCCAGATACGCAGTATTTT	CASSLSGPDTQYF
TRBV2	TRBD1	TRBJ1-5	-	TGTGCCAGCAGACGGACAGGGGATAGCAATCAGCCCCAGCATTTT	CASRRTGDSNQPQHF
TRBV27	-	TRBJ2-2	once	TGTGCCAGCAGGGACATACCCAACACCGGGGAGCTGTTTTTT	CASRDIPNTGELFF
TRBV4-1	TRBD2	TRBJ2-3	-	TGCGCCAGCAGCCAAGGACTAGCGGGATTCACAGATACGCAGTATTTT	CASSQGLAGFTDTQYF
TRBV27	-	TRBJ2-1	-	TGTGCCAGCAGTTTACCCAGCGGGCTCAACAATGAGCAGTTCTTC	CASSLPSGLNNEQFF
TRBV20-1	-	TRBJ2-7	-	TGCAGTGCTAGTGGGCAAAGCGGCAAGTCCTACGAGCAGTACTTC	CSASGQSGKSYEQYF
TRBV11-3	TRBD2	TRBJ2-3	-	TGTGCCAGCAGCTCTGGGACTAGCGGGAGTTTGGATACGCAGTATTTT	CASSSGTSGSLDTQYF
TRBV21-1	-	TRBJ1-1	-	TGTGCCAGCAGCAAAAAGGAGGGTGCGAACACTGAAGCTTTCTTT	CASSKKEGANTEAFF
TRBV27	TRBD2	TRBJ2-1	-	TGTGCCAGCAGTTCCCACCAGACTAGCGGGAATAACAATGAGCAGTTCTTC	CASSSHQTSGNNNEQFF
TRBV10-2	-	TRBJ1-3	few	TGCGCCAGCAGTGCAGATATCTCTGGAAACACCATATATTTT	CASSADISGNTIYF
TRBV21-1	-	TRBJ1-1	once	TGTGCCAGCAGCAAAGTCCGGCAGGGGAACACTGAAGCTTTCTTT	CASSKVRQGNTEAFF
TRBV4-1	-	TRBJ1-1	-	TGCGCCAGCACCGCCGGGAGGAACACTGAAGCTTTCTTT	CASTAGRNTEAFF
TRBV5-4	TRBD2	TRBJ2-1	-	TGTGCCAGCAGCTACCCGGGACTAGCCAAAACCCTCTACAATGAGCAGTTCTTC	CASSYPGLAKTLYNEQFF
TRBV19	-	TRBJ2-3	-	TGTGCCAGTAGTATTAATCAGGGGGATACGCAGTATTTT	CASSINQGDTQYF
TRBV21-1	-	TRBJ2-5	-	TGTGCCAGCAGCAACGCGGGGCCATTCGAGACCCAGTACTTC	CASSNAGPFETQYF
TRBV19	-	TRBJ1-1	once	TGTGCCAGTATGTTTTTCAGGGGCGGCCGGGACACTGAAGCTTTCTTT	CASMFFRGGRDTEAFF
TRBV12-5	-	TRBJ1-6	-	TGTGCTAGTGGATTCGGGGATTCACCCCTCCACTTT	CASGFGDSPLHF
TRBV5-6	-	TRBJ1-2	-	TGTGCCAGCAGCTGGTCGCAGGTTAGCTATGGCTACACCTTC	CASSWSQVSYGYTF